The 24 T cell receptor beta chains in this list originate from one sample, sequenced in a study of cytomegalovirus exposure and HLA in healthy donors. The repertoire was sequenced with immunoSEQ multiplex PCR; TCRdb's copy has only in-frame clones and lacks some. Of some 56,000 clones in the sample, more than 80% are singletons; the top ten hold more than 0.95%. Sequences were obtained from PBMCs. These TCRs come from a young man in good health and CMV-seronegative.

The chain couples TRBV18 to TRBJ2-3, with 8 bases identical to TRBD2. From germline, CDR1 is KGHSH and CDR2 LQKENI. J lost 6 bases, V lost 1 base, and 15 bases had no gene match. The CDR3 sequence is 18 residues long. CDR3 sequence (DNA): TGTGCCAGCTCACCACAAGGAGTGGGAGCGGGAGATTTTGATACGCAGTATTTT. The encoded protein is CASSPQGVGAGDFDTQYF.

V is TRBV28 and J is TRBJ2-7; 8 bases are a match to TRBD2. Germline values: CDR1 MDHEN, CDR2 SYDVKM. With 7 bases clipped from V and 3 bases from J, the junction kept 5 bases outside the gene matches. The CDR3 covers 13 residues. Here the CDR3 reads CASNGGDIYEQYF. CDR3 sequence (DNA): TGTGCCAGCAACGGGGGGGACATCTACGAGCAGTACTTC.

The genes are TRBV9 and TRBJ2-5; D is ambiguous. V shed 0 bases and J shed 5 bases, with 8 bases lying between them. This CDR3 contains 13 residues. Germline V gives CDR1 SGDLS, CDR2 YYNGEE. DNA of the CDR3: TGTGCCAGCAGCGTAGGGCTTTTGGAGACCCAGTACTTC. This codes for CASSVGLLETQYF.

The chain couples TRBV7-8 to TRBJ1-2; 7 bases align to TRBD1. The CDR3 consists of 15 residues. V gave up 1 base and J gave up 4 bases; unmatched junction bases: 6. Germline assignment: CDR1 SGHVS and CDR2 FQNEAQ. CDR3 sequence reads: CASSLGTGMSYGYTF. The CDR3 DNA follows: TGTGCCAGCAGCTTAGGGACAGGAATGTCCTATGGCTACACCTTC.

This chain connects TRBV4-3 to TRBJ1-1; possible D gene TRBD1, 5 bases. Per germline, CDR1 LGHNA and CDR2 YSLEER. The CDR3 sequence is 14 residues long. The V and J ends lost 0 bases and 3 bases respectively, with 8 bases between them. The CDR3: CASSQDSGHTEAFF. The CDR3 DNA is TGCGCCAGCAGCCAAGATTCAGGGCACACTGAAGCTTTCTTT.

This clone has just one count. The chain employs TRBV9 and TRBJ2-3; 7 bases line up with TRBD2. The CDR3 sequence is 15 residues long. Germline values: CDR1 SGDLS, CDR2 YYNGEE. V lost 3 bases and J lost 4; bases outside the gene matches: 8. In DNA, the CDR3 is TGTGCCAGCAGCGATCGACTAGCTGTAGCAGATACGCAGTATTTT. This codes for CASSDRLAVADTQYF.

This clone was observed a single time. This chain links TRBV9 with TRBJ2-2; D possibly corresponds to TRBD2 (5 bases). Germline V gene sequence: CDR1 SGDLS, CDR2 YYNGEE. Deletions cut 0 bases from V and 1 base from J, with 10 bases between. The CDR3 length is 16 residues. This CDR3 is CASSVVSSQNTGELFF. The CDR3 DNA reads as TGTGCCAGCAGCGTAGTGTCTAGCCAGAACACCGGGGAGCTGTTTTTT.

J is TRBJ2-7 and V is TRBV14, with TRBD1 matching over 7 bases. Unmatched junction bases numbered 5, after V lost 4 bases and J lost 2 bases. The CDR3 loop spans 14 amino acids. Germline V gene lookup returns CDR1 SGHDN and CDR2 FVKESK. CDR3 nucleotides: TGTGCCAGCAGCCTGTCCGGGACAGCCTACGAGCAGTACTTC. Its protein is CASSLSGTAYEQYF.

V and J are TRBV5-8 and TRBJ2-5, with D possibly being TRBD1 (6 bases). CDR1 SGHTS and CDR2 YDEGEE come from the germline V gene. The CDR3 has 14 residues. The V end was cut by 3 bases, the J end by 5 bases, with 14 bases between. The CDR3 DNA follows: TGTGCCAGCAGCTACCCCACAGGGTCGGAGACCCAGTACTTC. Encoded protein: CASSYPTGSETQYF.

The chain is built from TRBV5-1 and TRBJ2-7; TRBD1 agrees at 10 bases. The CDR3 has 13 amino acids. The germline V gene encodes CDR1 SGHRS and CDR2 YFSETQ. V shed 7 bases and J 6 bases; nucleotides not matched to a gene: 7. CDR3 bases: TGCGCCAGCGGCGGGACAGGGGCCCTCGAGCAGTACTTC. Translating it yields CASGGTGALEQYF.

This sequence joins TRBV18 and TRBJ2-3; D is possibly TRBD2 (5 bases). V was clipped by 4 bases and J by 0 bases, with 14 bases between them. CDR1 KGHSH and CDR2 LQKENI come from the germline V gene. This CDR3 comprises 16 residues. The DNA of the CDR3 is TGTGCCAGCTCACTCCCGGGGAAAGCTAGCACAGATACGCAGTATTTT. Amino acid sequence: CASSLPGKASTDTQYF.

The chain is built from TRBV5-1 and TRBJ2-7; 8 bases line up with TRBD2. Germline CDR1 SGHRS, CDR2 YFSETQ. J lost 2 bases, V lost 4 bases, and 5 bases had no gene match. There are 14 residues in the CDR3. CDR3 DNA: TGCGCCAGCAGCAAAACTAGCGGACCCTACGAGCAGTACTTC. Protein sequence: CASSKTSGPYEQYF.

In this sample, this clone turned up a few times. The genes are TRBV28 and TRBJ2-3; TRBD2 matches at 11 bases. CDR3 length: 16 amino acids. V trimming: 3 bases; J trimming: 5 bases; junction bases outside the gene matches: 7. CDR1 is MDHEN and CDR2 is SYDVKM in the germline V gene. The CDR3 protein is CASSFDTSGSVDTQYF. The CDR3 region has the DNA TGTGCCAGCAGTTTTGACACTAGCGGGAGTGTAGATACGCAGTATTTT.

V and J are TRBV7-9 and TRBJ2-5; 8 bases align to TRBD2. Trimming at V came to 5 bases and at J to 5 bases, leaving 4 bases not matched to a gene. The germline V gene encodes CDR1 SEHNR and CDR2 FQNEAQ (reference sequence). The CDR3 covers 13 residues. The CDR3 sequence: CASSPGGEETQYF. CDR3 DNA: TGTGCCAGCAGCCCGGGAGGGGAGGAGACCCAGTACTTC.

The chain uses TRBV25-1 and TRBJ2-3; D is perhaps TRBD2 (5 bases). This CDR3 has 15 amino acids. CDR1 and CDR2 from the germline V gene are MGHDK and SYGVNS. The V and J ends lost 4 bases and 5 bases respectively, with 16 bases between them. CDR3 in DNA: TGTGCCAGCAGTGGGCAAGGGAGCGGCATAGATACGCAGTATTTT. Protein product: CASSGQGSGIDTQYF.

CDR3 in amino acids: CASSFGTITQTGIYAYEQYF. As DNA, the CDR3 is TGTGCCAGCAGCTTTGGTACAATCACCCAGACAGGAATCTATGCCTACGAGCAGTACTTC. The chain uses TRBV5-4 and TRBJ2-7; possible D gene TRBD1, 6 bases. Trimming took 2 bases from V and 2 from J, leaving 29 bases between them. CDR3 length: 20 amino acids. Germline loops: CDR1 SGHNT, CDR2 YYREEE (reference sequence). The full variable domain, rest sourced from reference TRBV5-4 and TRBJ2-7, is ETGVTQSPTHLIKTRGQQVTLRCSSQSGHNTVSWYQQALGQGPQFIFQYYREEENGRGNFPPRFSGLQFPNYSSELNVNALELDDSALYLCASSFGTITQTGIYAYEQYFGPGTRLTVT.

A few counts support this clone. The chain is built from TRBV14 and TRBJ1-5; 8 nucleotides line up with TRBD1. CDR1 is SGHDN, CDR2 FVKESK, per germline. V dropped 2 bases and J dropped 3; count of bases not matched to a gene: 9. This CDR3 is built from 17 residues. The CDR3 sequence is CASSQSRGTGDNQPQHF. CDR3 nucleotide sequence: TGTGCCAGCAGCCAATCGCGAGGGACAGGCGACAATCAGCCCCAGCATTTT. Supplemented by reference TRBV14 and TRBJ1-5, the full variable domain reads EAGVTQFPSHSVIEKGQTVTLRCDPISGHDNLYWYRRVMGKEIKFLLHFVKESKQDESGMPNNRFLAERTGGTYSTLKVQPAELEDSGVYFCASSQSRGTGDNQPQHFGDGTRLSIL.

This clone appeared a single time. V and J are TRBV28 and TRBJ2-3, with D unclear. Germline V gene data show CDR1 as MDHEN and CDR2 as SYDVKM. The CDR3 has 15 amino acids. The V end lost 5 bases, the J end lost 1 base, and 13 bases lay between the germline ends. The CDR3, as DNA: TGTGCCAGCAGTCCACTATCGGTTGGCACAGATACGCAGTATTTT. Translated: CASSPLSVGTDTQYF.

V usage is TRBV7-2 and J usage is TRBJ2-7; D not certain. Trimming took off 1 base at V and 2 bases at J, with 15 bases between the two ends. This CDR3 has 16 amino acids. In germline, CDR1 is SGHTA, CDR2 FQGNSA. DNA of the CDR3: TGTGCCAGCAGCTTAGTACGCGCGACTGAGGCCTACGAGCAGTACTTC. This gives the protein CASSLVRATEAYEQYF.

The chain couples TRBV6-1 to TRBJ2-7; 7 bases align to TRBD1. V trimming: 6 bases; J trimming: 4 bases; junction bases outside the gene matches: 9. The CDR3 is made up of 14 amino acids. The germline V gene encodes CDR1 MNHNS and CDR2 SASEGT. In DNA form, the CDR3 reads TGTGCCAGCAGGCCCGGGACAGTCTTTTACGAGCAGTACTTC. Its translation is CASRPGTVFYEQYF.

The DNA of the CDR3 is TGTGCCAGTAGTAACGGACAGGGGTTTGGAGAGCAGTACTTC. The encoded protein is CASSNGQGFGEQYF. The V call is TRBV19, the J call TRBJ2-7, with TRBD1 matching 9 bases. Germline loops: CDR1 LNHDA, CDR2 SQIVND (reference sequence). V was clipped by 4 bases and J by 7 bases; unmatched bases: 8. This CDR3 has 14 residues.

The chain combines TRBV6-6 with TRBJ2-1; D might be TRBD2 (7 bases). CDR1 is MNHNY and CDR2 is SVGAGI in the germline V gene (reference sequence). The CDR3 covers 15 residues. The V and J ends lost 7 bases and 6 bases respectively, with 19 bases between them. In DNA form, the CDR3 reads TGTGCCAGCACCGACCCCATCGGGGGGCTCAATGAGCAGTTCTTC. This gives the protein CASTDPIGGLNEQFF.

The gene calls are TRBV28 and TRBJ2-7, with no clear D. CDR1 and CDR2 from the germline V gene are MDHEN and SYDVKM. The length of the CDR3 is 15 residues. V was clipped by 10 bases and J by 0 bases, with 19 bases between them. DNA for the CDR3: TGTGCCACCCTTCTTCGGGTGATGAACTCCTACGAGCAGTACTTC. Protein: CATLLRVMNSYEQYF.

V gene TRBV15 combines with J gene TRBJ1-1; 7 positions match TRBD1. CDR1 and CDR2 from the germline V gene are LNHNV and YYDKDF (reference sequence). The CDR3 runs 17 residues. With V trimmed by 0 bases and J by 3 bases, 10 bases remained unmatched. CDR3 DNA sequence: TGTGCCACCAGCAGAGATCCTAGGGACAGCTTTTACACTGAAGCTTTCTTT. Amino acid sequence: CATSRDPRDSFYTEAFF.